This T cell receptor (beta chain) was identified during a study of OX40 agonist ivuxolimab in advanced cancers. Whole-study context: Patients were under 90% male with ages roughly 20 to 85, mean around 61. Partial response was recorded in three patients: one hepatocellular carcinoma and two cutaneous melanoma cases.

The CDR3 runs 14 residues. Deletions cut 2 bases from V and 4 bases from J, with 11 bases between. Looked up from germline, CDR1 is MNHEY and CDR2 is SMNVEV (reference sequence). Profiled with immunoSEQ multiplex PCR; TCRdb holds only in-frame clones, not every one. Of 75,000 to 80,000 clones detected, about 94% appear once; the ten largest clones hold about a fifth. The clonotype originates from an adult with an advanced solid tumor such as melanoma, head and neck, liver or kidney cancer. J is TRBJ1-1 and V is TRBV27; a weak D match, TRBD1 (5 bases). The sample in question was CD4+ or CD8+ T cells sorted from blood, obtained in a trial of the OX40 agonist ivuxolimab. The CDR3, as DNA: TGTGCCAGCAGTTTAGGCTACAGGAGCACTGAAGCTTTCTTT. As protein: CASSLGYRSTEAFF.